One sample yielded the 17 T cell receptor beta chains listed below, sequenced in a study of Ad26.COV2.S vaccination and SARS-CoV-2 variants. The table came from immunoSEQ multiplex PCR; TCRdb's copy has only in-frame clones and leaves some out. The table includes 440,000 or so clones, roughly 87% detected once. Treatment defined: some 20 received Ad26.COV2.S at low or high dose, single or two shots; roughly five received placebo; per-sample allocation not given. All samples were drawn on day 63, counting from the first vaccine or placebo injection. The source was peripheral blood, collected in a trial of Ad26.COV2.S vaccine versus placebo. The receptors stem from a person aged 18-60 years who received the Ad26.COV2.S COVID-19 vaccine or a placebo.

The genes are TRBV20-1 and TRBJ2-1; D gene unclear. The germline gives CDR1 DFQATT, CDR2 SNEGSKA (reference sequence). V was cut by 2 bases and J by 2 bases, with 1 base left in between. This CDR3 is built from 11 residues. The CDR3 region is CSARTYNEQFF. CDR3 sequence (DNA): TGCAGTGCTAGAACCTACAATGAGCAGTTCTTC.

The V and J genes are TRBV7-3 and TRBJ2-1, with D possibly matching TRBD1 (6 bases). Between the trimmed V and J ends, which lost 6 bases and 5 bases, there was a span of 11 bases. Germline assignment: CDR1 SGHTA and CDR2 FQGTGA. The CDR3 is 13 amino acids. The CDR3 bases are TGTGCCAGCAGTCTCGACAGGAACAATGAGCAGTTCTTC. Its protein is CASSLDRNNEQFF.

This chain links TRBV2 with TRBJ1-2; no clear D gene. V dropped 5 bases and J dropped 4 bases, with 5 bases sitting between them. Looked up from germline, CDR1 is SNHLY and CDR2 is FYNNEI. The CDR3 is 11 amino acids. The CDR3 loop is CASSYSYGYTF. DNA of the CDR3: TGTGCCAGCAGTTACAGCTATGGCTACACCTTC.

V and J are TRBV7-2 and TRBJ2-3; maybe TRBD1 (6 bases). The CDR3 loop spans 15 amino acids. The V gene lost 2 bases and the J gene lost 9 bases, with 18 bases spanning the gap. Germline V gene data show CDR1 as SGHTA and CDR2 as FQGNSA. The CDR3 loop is CASSLQPGQGRTQYF. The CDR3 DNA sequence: TGTGCCAGCAGCTTACAGCCGGGACAAGGTAGGACGCAGTATTTT.

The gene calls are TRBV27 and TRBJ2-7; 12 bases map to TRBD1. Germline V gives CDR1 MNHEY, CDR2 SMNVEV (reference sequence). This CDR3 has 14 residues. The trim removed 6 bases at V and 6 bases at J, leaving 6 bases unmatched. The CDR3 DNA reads TGTGCCAGCAGAACCGGGACAGGGGGCTCCGAGCAGTACTTC. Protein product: CASRTGTGGSEQYF.

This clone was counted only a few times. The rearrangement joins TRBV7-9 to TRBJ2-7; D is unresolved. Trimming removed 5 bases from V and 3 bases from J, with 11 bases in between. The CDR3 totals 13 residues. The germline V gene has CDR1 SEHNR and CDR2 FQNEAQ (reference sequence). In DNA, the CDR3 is TGTGCCAGCAGCCCCCGGACGGGCTACGAGCAGTACTTC. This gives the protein CASSPRTGYEQYF.

The CDR3 region is CASSRDRNTEAFF. CDR3 coding DNA: TGTGCCAGCAGCCGAGACAGGAACACTGAAGCTTTCTTT. The chain recombines TRBV13 with TRBJ1-1; D is perhaps TRBD1 (5 bases). V lost 5 bases to trimming and J lost 1 base, with 8 bases between them. CDR1 PRHDT and CDR2 FYEKMQ come from the germline V gene (reference sequence). This CDR3 is 13 amino acids long.

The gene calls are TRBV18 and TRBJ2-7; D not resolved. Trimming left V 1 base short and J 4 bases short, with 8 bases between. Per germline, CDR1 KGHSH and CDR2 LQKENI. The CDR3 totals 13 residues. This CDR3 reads CASSPRGQYEQYF. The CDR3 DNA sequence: TGTGCCAGCTCACCACGGGGTCAATACGAGCAGTACTTC.

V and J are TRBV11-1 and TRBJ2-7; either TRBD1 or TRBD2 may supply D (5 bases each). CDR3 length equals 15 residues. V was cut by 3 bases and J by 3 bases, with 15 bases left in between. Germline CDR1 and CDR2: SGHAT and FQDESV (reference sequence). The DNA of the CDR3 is TGTGCCAGCAGCTTGCCAGCTGGGGGAAACTACGAGCAGTACTTC. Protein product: CASSLPAGGNYEQYF.

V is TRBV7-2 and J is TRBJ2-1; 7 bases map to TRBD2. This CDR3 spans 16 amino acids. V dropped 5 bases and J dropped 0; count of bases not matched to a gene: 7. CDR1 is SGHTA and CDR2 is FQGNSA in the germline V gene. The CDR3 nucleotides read TGTGCCAGCAGCCCCCAAGCGGGGAACTCCTACAATGAGCAGTTCTTC. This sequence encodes CASSPQAGNSYNEQFF.

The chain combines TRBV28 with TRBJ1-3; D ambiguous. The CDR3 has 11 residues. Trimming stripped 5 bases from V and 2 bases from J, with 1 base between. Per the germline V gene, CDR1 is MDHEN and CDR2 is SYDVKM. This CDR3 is CASSPGNTIYF. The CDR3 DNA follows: TGTGCCAGCAGTCCTGGAAACACCATATATTTT.

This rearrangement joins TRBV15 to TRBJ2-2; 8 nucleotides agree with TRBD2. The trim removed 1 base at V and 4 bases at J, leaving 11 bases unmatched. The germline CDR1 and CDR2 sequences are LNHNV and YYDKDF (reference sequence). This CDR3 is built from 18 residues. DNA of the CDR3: TGTGCCACCAGCAGAGTTATGGGACTAGGTTACATCACCGGGGAGCTGTTTTTT. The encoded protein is CATSRVMGLGYITGELFF. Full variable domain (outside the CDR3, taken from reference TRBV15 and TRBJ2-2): DAMVIQNPRYQVTQFGKPVTLSCSQTLNHNVMYWYQQKSSQAPKLLFHYYDKDFNNEADTPDNFQSRRPNTSFCFLDIRSPGLGDTAMYLCATSRVMGLGYITGELFFGEGSRLTVL.

CDR3 residues: CAWSGGFHEQYF. CDR3 DNA sequence: TGTGCCTGGAGTGGGGGATTCCACGAGCAGTACTTC. This sequence joins TRBV30 and TRBJ2-7, with no clear D. V shed 1 base and J shed 5 bases, with 9 bases lying between them. CDR3 length: 12 residues. The V gene's germline CDR1 is GTSNPN and CDR2 SVGIG (reference sequence).

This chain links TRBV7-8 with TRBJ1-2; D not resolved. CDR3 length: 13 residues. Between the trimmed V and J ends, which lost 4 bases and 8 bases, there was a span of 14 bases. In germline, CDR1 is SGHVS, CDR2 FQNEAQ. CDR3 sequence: CASSSRPSQGYTF. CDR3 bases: TGTGCCAGCAGCTCCCGACCCTCGCAGGGCTACACCTTC. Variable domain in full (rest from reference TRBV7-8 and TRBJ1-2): GAGVSQSPRYKVAKRGQDVALRCDPISGHVSLFWYQQALGQGPEFLTYFQNEAQLDKSGLPSDRFFAERPEGSVSTLKIQRTQQEDSAVYLCASSSRPSQGYTFGSGTRLTVV.

The CDR3 sequence: CASSYRYTEAFF. CDR3 sequence (DNA): TGTGCCAGCAGTTACAGGTACACTGAAGCTTTCTTT. The chain has TRBV5-5 and TRBJ1-1; possibly TRBD1 for D (5 bases). The CDR3 totals 12 residues. Per the germline V gene, CDR1 is SGHKS and CDR2 is YYEKEE (reference sequence). Trimming pared 5 bases from V and 3 bases from J, leaving 8 bases between.

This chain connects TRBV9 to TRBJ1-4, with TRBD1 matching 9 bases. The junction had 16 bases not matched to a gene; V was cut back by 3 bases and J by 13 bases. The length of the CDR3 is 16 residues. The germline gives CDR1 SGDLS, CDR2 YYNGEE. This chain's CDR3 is CASSGNTGGGRGTLFF. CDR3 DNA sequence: TGTGCCAGCAGCGGCAACACAGGGGGCGGCCGGGGCACACTGTTTTTT. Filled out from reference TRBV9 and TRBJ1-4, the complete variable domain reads DSGVTQTPKHLITATGQRVTLRCSPRSGDLSVYWYQQSLDQGLQFLIQYYNGEERAKGNILERFSAQQFPDLHSELNLSSLELGDSALYFCASSGNTGGGRGTLFFGSGTQLSVL.

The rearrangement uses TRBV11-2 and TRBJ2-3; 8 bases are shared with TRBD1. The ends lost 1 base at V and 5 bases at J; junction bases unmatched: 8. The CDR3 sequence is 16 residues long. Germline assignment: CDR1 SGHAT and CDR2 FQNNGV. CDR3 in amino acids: CASSLVSLTGEDTQYF. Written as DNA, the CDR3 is TGTGCCAGCAGCTTAGTAAGCCTGACAGGGGAAGATACGCAGTATTTT. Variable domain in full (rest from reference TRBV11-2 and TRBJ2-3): EAGVAQSPRYKIIEKRQSVAFWCNPISGHATLYWYQQILGQGPKLLIQFQNNGVVDDSQLPKDRFSAERLKGVDSTLKIQPAKLEDSAVYLCASSLVSLTGEDTQYFGPGTRLTVL.